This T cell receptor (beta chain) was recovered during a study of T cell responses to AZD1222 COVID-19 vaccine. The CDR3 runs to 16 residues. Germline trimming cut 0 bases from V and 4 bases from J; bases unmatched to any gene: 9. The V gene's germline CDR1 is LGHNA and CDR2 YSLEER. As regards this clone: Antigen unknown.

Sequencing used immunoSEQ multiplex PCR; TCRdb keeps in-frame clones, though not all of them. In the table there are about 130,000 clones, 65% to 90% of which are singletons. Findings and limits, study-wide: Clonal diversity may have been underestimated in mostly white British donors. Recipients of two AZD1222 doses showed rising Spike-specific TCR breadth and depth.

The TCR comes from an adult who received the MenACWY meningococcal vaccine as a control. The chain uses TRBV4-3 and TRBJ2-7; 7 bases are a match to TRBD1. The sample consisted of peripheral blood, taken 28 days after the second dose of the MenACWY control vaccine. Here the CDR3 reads CASSQDLPGGEYEQYF. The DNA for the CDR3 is TGCGCCAGCAGCCAAGATCTTCCAGGGGGAGAGTACGAGCAGTACTTC.